The 27 T cell receptor beta chains reported below all come from one sample, sequenced in a study of HIV-infected children after antiretroviral therapy interruption. The TCR library was built from RNA with a 3' RACE protocol and unique molecular identifiers. Via MiXCR, TCRdb re-called the 3' RACE reads, giving one row per CDR3 protein. The data contain about 89,000 distinct CDR3 sequences, roughly 6.7% of them singletons. Treatment reported: PENTA 11 planned treatment interruption arm or continuous ART arm. Sequenced material: CD45RA+ CD4+ T cells from PBMCs, pooled from several time points, taken from a donor given antiretroviral therapy, either interrupted or continuous. Indicated subset: naive CD4+ CD45RA+ CD45RO- T cells. All receptors derive from a pool of human donors with HIV.

This clonotype was observed many times. V and J are TRBV12-3 or TRBV12-4 and TRBJ2-7; 9 bases align to TRBD2. Losses at the gene ends were 6 bases for V and 6 bases for J; bases not matched to a gene: 6. The CDR3 sequence is 13 residues long. The CDR3 loop is CASSPGLAGEQYF. The DNA of the CDR3 is TGTGCCAGCAGCCCGGGACTAGCAGGCGAGCAGTACTTC.

This clonotype was counted ten times or more. This chain joins TRBV14 and TRBJ1-4, with 7 positions matching TRBD1. In germline, CDR1 is SGHDN, CDR2 FVKESK. The V and J ends lost 4 bases and 6 bases, in that order; junction bases with no gene match: 11. This CDR3 contains 16 residues. The chain's CDR3 is CASSLLPGGGYEKLFF. CDR3 in DNA: TGTGCCAGCAGCCTCCTACCAGGGGGAGGATATGAAAAACTGTTTTTT.

The genes are TRBV10-3 and TRBJ1-1, with a tentative D call TRBD1 (5 bases). CDR3 length: 15 residues. Germline CDR1 reads ENHRY; CDR2 reads SYGVKD. Trimming took off 10 bases at V and 3 bases at J, with 21 bases between the two ends. CDR3 residues: CASRADSGGYTEAFF. CDR3 in DNA: TGTGCCAGCCGGGCTGACAGCGGGGGATACACTGAAGCTTTCTTT.

This clonotype was counted ten times or more. CDR3 coding DNA: TGTGCCAGCAGCCAAAAGACAGGAGACTATGGCTACACCTTC. It yields the protein CASSQKTGDYGYTF. This chain uses TRBV7-2 with TRBJ1-2; possible D gene TRBD1, 6 bases. The germline V and J ends were trimmed by 5 bases and 3 bases, with 13 bases remaining between them. Germline V gene sequence: CDR1 SGHTA, CDR2 FQGNSA. This CDR3 has 14 amino acids.

This clonotype appeared a few times. The chain combines TRBV7-6 with TRBJ2-1, with TRBD2 identical over 8 bases. Trimming cost V 5 bases and J 3 bases; bases outside gene matches: 15. This CDR3 is built from 18 residues. The germline V gene has CDR1 SGHVS and CDR2 FNYEAQ. This CDR3 is CASSPVEVRAGDYNEQFF. The CDR3 nucleotides are TGTGCCAGCAGCCCAGTGGAAGTGAGAGCGGGGGACTACAATGAGCAGTTCTTC.

This clonotype has at least ten counts. The V call is TRBV15, the J call TRBJ2-3; 12 bases map to TRBD1. The CDR3 contains 15 residues. Germline V gene data show CDR1 as LNHNV and CDR2 as YYDKDF (reference sequence). The V and J ends lost 8 bases and 5 bases, in that order; junction bases with no gene match: 8. The CDR3 DNA sequence: TGTGCCACCGGGGCCGGGGACAGGGGGCTAGATACGCAGTATTTT. Protein sequence: CATGAGDRGLDTQYF.

This clonotype was seen at least ten times. The V and J genes are TRBV12-3 or TRBV12-4 and TRBJ1-2, with 7 positions matching TRBD1. The CDR3 totals 16 residues. J lost 4 bases, V lost 3 bases, and 11 bases had no gene match. CDR3 sequence reads: CASSFSGGRGFYGYTF. CDR3 coding DNA: TGTGCCAGCAGTTTTTCCGGCGGCAGGGGGTTCTATGGCTACACCTTC.

This clonotype was found many times. The V call is TRBV29-1, the J call TRBJ2-1; 14 positions match TRBD2. CDR1 SQVTM and CDR2 ANQGSEA come from the germline V gene. The ends lost 1 base at V and 2 bases at J; junction bases unmatched: 1. The CDR3 loop spans 16 amino acids. The CDR3 DNA follows: TGCAGCGTTGAAGGGACTAGCGGGGGGACCTACAATGAGCAGTTCTTC. As protein: CSVEGTSGGTYNEQFF.

The chain recombines TRBV6-1 with TRBJ2-1, with TRBD2 matching over 14 bases. V lost 5 bases to trimming and J lost 9 bases; unmatched junction nucleotides: 9. Germline V CDR1 and CDR2: MNHNS, SASEGT. This CDR3 region has 16 residues. The CDR3 loop reads CASSKIGLAGGSEQFF. The CDR3 region has the DNA TGTGCCAGCAGTAAAATCGGACTAGCGGGGGGTAGTGAGCAGTTCTTC.

This clonotype has ten or more counts. This CDR3 is CASSVEVDTQYF. In DNA, the CDR3 is TGTGCCAGCAGCGTAGAGGTAGATACGCAGTATTTT. V is TRBV9 and J is TRBJ2-3; the D is unclear. CDR1 is SGDLS and CDR2 is YYNGEE in the germline V gene. V lost 0 bases to trimming and J lost 5 bases, with 4 bases between them. The CDR3 loop spans 12 amino acids. The full variable domain, in which reference TRBV9 and TRBJ2-3 provide the parts outside the CDR3, is DSGVTQTPKHLITATGQRVTLRCSPRSGDLSVYWYQQSLDQGLQFLIQYYNGEERAKGNILERFSAQQFPDLHSELNLSSLELGDSALYFCASSVEVDTQYFGPGTRLTVL.

The chain carries TRBV7-9 and TRBJ2-7, with D perhaps matching TRBD1 or TRBD2 (5 bases each). This CDR3 contains 15 residues. Germline CDR1 is SEHNR and CDR2 is FQNEAQ (reference sequence). Trimming took off 2 bases at V and 5 bases at J, with 16 bases between the two ends. The CDR3 DNA reads as TGTGCCAGCAGCTTAATCTTGGGACCCGTTAACGAGCAGTACTTC. This codes for CASSLILGPVNEQYF.

This clonotype was observed many times. The chain couples TRBV2 to TRBJ2-5, with 8 bases matching TRBD2. Germline V gene sequence: CDR1 SNHLY, CDR2 FYNNEI. This CDR3 region has 15 residues. Trimming cost V 3 bases and J 5 bases; bases outside gene matches: 8. In nucleotides, the CDR3 is TGTGCCAGCAGTGATGTCGGGGGGGCGGATGAGACCCAGTACTTC. As protein: CASSDVGGADETQYF.

There are many counts of this clonotype. The rearrangement links TRBV29-1 to TRBJ2-2; D is unresolved. This CDR3 region has 15 residues. Deletions cut 5 bases from V and 0 bases from J, with 13 bases between. Per germline, CDR1 SQVTM and CDR2 ANQGSEA. In nucleotides, the CDR3 is TGCAGCGTTAAAGGTTCCTACTCGAACACCGGGGAGCTGTTTTTT. It specifies CSVKGSYSNTGELFF.

As for this clonotype: A much larger clone is a single base away; this may be a read error. The V and J genes are TRBV6-5 and TRBJ2-1; D gene ambiguous. The CDR3 extends over 15 amino acids. CDR1 is MNHEY and CDR2 is SVGAGI in the germline V gene. The CDR3: CASSLPRPRIDEQLF. The CDR3 bases are TGTGCCAGCAGTTTACCACGGCCGCGGATCGATGAGCAGTTGTTC.

J is TRBJ2-7 and V is TRBV21-1; the DNA was not compared with TRBD1, the D call given in the table. TRBV21-1 is a documented pseudogene. The CDR3 runs 17 residues. The CDR3 reads CASSKTDGTGVDYEQYF. CDR3 bases: TGTGCCAGCAGCAAAACCGATGGGACAGGGGTCGATTACGAGCAGTACTTC.

In this sample, this clonotype turned up many times. The chain is built from TRBV10-2 and TRBJ1-2, with D perhaps TRBD1 (6 bases). Germline V gene data show CDR1 as WSHSY and CDR2 as SAAADI. The V end lost 2 bases, the J end lost 7 bases, and 20 bases lay between the germline ends. The CDR3 runs to 16 residues. CDR3 region: CASSESLDGRGSGYTF. The CDR3 DNA follows: TGCGCCAGCAGTGAGAGTCTAGATGGCAGGGGAAGTGGCTACACCTTC.

Concerning this clonotype itself: A read error may account for a junction end that differs from germline. The J gene is TRBJ2-1, the V gene TRBV20-1; tentative D call: TRBD2 (6 bases). CDR3 size: 15 residues. Germline V gives CDR1 DFQATT, CDR2 SNEGSKA (reference sequence). The CDR3 DNA reads as TGCAGTGCTAGATTTATGCTAGCGCGAGACAAAGAGCAGTTCTTC. Protein: CSARFMLARDKEQFF.

This clonotype was recorded at least ten times. A junction end diverges from the germline sequence, so it may reflect a read error. V usage is TRBV6-1 and J usage is TRBJ2-4; 11 bases match TRBD1. CDR3 length: 16 residues. From germline, CDR1 is MNHNS and CDR2 SASEGT. CDR3 region: CASSGYTGTGGNGGDF. In DNA, the CDR3 is TGTGCCAGCAGTGGATACACCGGGACAGGGGGGAATGGTGGCGACTTC.

At least ten counts were recorded for this clonotype. As DNA, the CDR3 is TGCAGTGCTAGTGAAGGGAACTATGGCTACACCTTC. Amino acid sequence: CSASEGNYGYTF. V usage is TRBV20-1 and J usage is TRBJ1-2; D gene ambiguous. The CDR3 is made up of 12 amino acids. The germline V gene has CDR1 DFQATT and CDR2 SNEGSKA (reference sequence). The V and J ends lost 3 bases and 2 bases respectively, with 7 bases between them.

The chain combines TRBV19 with TRBJ1-1, with D unclear. The CDR3 contains 14 residues. Germline lookup yields CDR1 LNHDA and CDR2 SQIVND (reference sequence). Trimming stripped 1 base from V and 3 bases from J, with 9 bases between. The CDR3 is CASSIGGRDTEAFF. DNA for the CDR3: TGTGCCAGTAGTATAGGGGGAAGAGACACTGAAGCTTTCTTT.

This clonotype showed up just a few times. The chain carries TRBV2 and TRBJ2-3; tentative D call: TRBD2 (6 bases). Germline CDR1 reads SNHLY; CDR2 reads FYNNEI. CDR3 length: 12 amino acids. The V and J ends lost 8 bases and 5 bases respectively, with 11 bases between them. The CDR3 protein is CASDAGGDTQYF. CDR3 DNA sequence: TGTGCCAGCGATGCCGGGGGAGATACGCAGTATTTT.

There are many counts of this clonotype. V is TRBV6-6 and J is TRBJ2-2, with D possibly matching TRBD2 (5 bases). V was cut by 6 bases and J by 0 bases, with 14 bases left in between. This CDR3 has 16 amino acids. Per the germline V gene, CDR1 is MNHNY and CDR2 is SVGAGI (reference sequence). CDR3 loop: CASSQRSGSNTGELFF. Written as DNA, the CDR3 is TGTGCCAGCAGCCAAAGGAGCGGTTCGAACACCGGGGAGCTGTTTTTT.

This clonotype turned up a few times. The CDR3 DNA reads as TGTGCCACCAGCAGAGATAGGGGTAACTATGGCTACACCTTC. Protein sequence: CATSRDRGNYGYTF. The J gene is TRBJ1-2, the V gene TRBV15, with D possibly being TRBD1 (5 bases). Trimming stripped 0 bases from V and 1 base from J, with 6 bases between. CDR3 length equals 14 residues. Germline CDR1 LNHNV, CDR2 YYDKDF (reference sequence).

At least ten counts were recorded for this clonotype. This CDR3 is CASSSGLAGGPSYNEQFF. DNA for the CDR3: TGCGCCAGCAGCTCGGGACTAGCGGGAGGGCCATCCTACAATGAGCAGTTCTTC. The rearrangement uses TRBV5-1 and TRBJ2-1; 16 nucleotides align to TRBD2. V shed 3 bases, J shed 1 base, and the junction held 4 bases outside the gene matches. From germline, CDR1 is SGHRS and CDR2 YFSETQ. The CDR3 runs to 18 residues.

This clonotype came up many times. The J gene is TRBJ2-7, the V gene TRBV15, with a possible D match to TRBD2 (7 bases). Germline values: CDR1 LNHNV, CDR2 YYDKDF (reference sequence). The V and J ends lost 3 bases and 4 bases respectively, with 16 bases between them. This CDR3 has 15 residues. CDR3 sequence (DNA): TGTGCCACCAGCAGGAGGGGGGGGGCCCAATACGAGCAGTACTTC. This translates into CATSRRGGAQYEQYF.

This clonotype was seen only a few times. The V call is TRBV19, the J call TRBJ1-6; D gene unclear. This CDR3 has 16 amino acids. The V gene's germline CDR1 is LNHDA and CDR2 SQIVND (reference sequence). V was pared by 6 bases and J by 0 bases, with 12 bases between. CDR3 sequence reads: CASRDLLSSYNSPLHF. CDR3 sequence (DNA): TGTGCCAGTAGGGACCTATTGAGCTCCTATAATTCACCCCTCCACTTT.

This clonotype has a count of ten or more. The chain combines TRBV14 with TRBJ2-5, with D perhaps matching TRBD1 (6 bases). The CDR3 sequence is 16 residues long. Germline CDR1 is SGHDN and CDR2 is FVKESK. The germline V and J ends were trimmed by 3 bases and 1 base, with 15 bases remaining between them. DNA for the CDR3: TGTGCCAGCAGCCATAACAGGGCCTCGCTCCAAGAGACCCAGTACTTC. Translated: CASSHNRASLQETQYF.